This passage covers 31 T cell receptor beta chains from one sample sequenced in a study of shared clonotypes between healthy human individuals. Profiling relied on immunoSEQ multiplex PCR, and the TCRdb table lists in-frame clones only, not all of them. Here the sample spans about 2.4 million clones, 93% being singletons. What was sequenced was naive CD4+ T cells from PBMCs. Subset reported: CD45RA+ positively selected. Receptors originate from a man between 18 and 35 years old in good health. Some clones in this sample may be carry-over from other donors' samples.

J is TRBJ1-3 and V is TRBV18, with D perhaps matching TRBD1 (5 bases). The CDR3 loop spans 14 amino acids. Trimming stripped 1 base from V and 4 bases from J, with 8 bases between. Germline V gives CDR1 KGHSH, CDR2 LQKENI. DNA for the CDR3: TGTGCCAGCTCACCACTGGGGGACGGAAACACCATATATTTT. This translates into CASSPLGDGNTIYF.

This clone was counted a single time. The chain recombines TRBV9 with TRBJ2-7; D is undetermined. V was shortened by 5 bases and J by 6 bases, with 12 bases between the two germline ends. CDR3 length: 12 residues. Per the germline V gene, CDR1 is SGDLS and CDR2 is YYNGEE. DNA of the CDR3: TGTGCCAGCAGTCGCCGGATGGGCGAGCAGTACTTC. This codes for CASSRRMGEQYF.

The chain combines TRBV5-1 with TRBJ1-1; D is undetermined. Germline V gives CDR1 SGHRS, CDR2 YFSETQ. Trimming cost V 4 bases and J 5 bases, with 21 bases left between them. This CDR3 is 16 amino acids long. The CDR3 spells CASSQQTRAFGTEAFF. As DNA, the CDR3 is TGCGCCAGCAGCCAACAAACCCGGGCGTTCGGGACTGAAGCTTTCTTT.

The V gene is TRBV18, the J gene TRBJ1-2, with 9 bases lining up with TRBD1. This CDR3 has 14 residues. With 4 bases clipped from V and 4 bases from J, the junction kept 4 bases outside the gene matches. CDR1 is KGHSH and CDR2 is LQKENI in the germline V gene. The DNA for the CDR3 is TGTGCCAGCTCACAAGGGACAGGGACCTATGGCTACACCTTC. Translating it yields CASSQGTGTYGYTF.

V gene TRBV9 combines with J gene TRBJ2-1; either TRBD1 or TRBD2 may supply D (5 bases each). Germline V gene lookup returns CDR1 SGDLS and CDR2 YYNGEE. This CDR3 contains 15 residues. V was clipped by 2 bases and J by 5 bases, with 14 bases between them. In DNA form, the CDR3 reads TGTGCCAGCAGCGTTAGGGACGTGATTAACAATGAGCAGTTCTTC. Translating it yields CASSVRDVINNEQFF. The variable domain in full, with the rest retrieved from reference TRBV9 and TRBJ2-1, is DSGVTQTPKHLITATGQRVTLRCSPRSGDLSVYWYQQSLDQGLQFLIQYYNGEERAKGNILERFSAQQFPDLHSELNLSSLELGDSALYFCASSVRDVINNEQFFGPGTRLTVL.

The chain is built from TRBV5-1 and TRBJ2-2, with 9 positions matching TRBD1. The CDR3 has 16 amino acids. CDR1 is SGHRS, CDR2 YFSETQ, per germline. Trimming took 4 bases from V and 2 from J; bases not matched to a gene: 6. DNA of the CDR3: TGCGCCAGCAGCGCTCCGGGACAGGGTAACACCGGGGAGCTGTTTTTT. It translates to CASSAPGQGNTGELFF.

This chain joins TRBV4-1 and TRBJ2-2; D not certain. The germline V and J ends were trimmed by 4 bases and 0 bases, with 9 bases remaining between them. Germline V gives CDR1 MGHRA, CDR2 YSYEKL. The CDR3 is 15 amino acids. CDR3 in DNA: TGCGCCAGCAGCCGGGCGACTTCGAACACCGGGGAGCTGTTTTTT. Translation gives CASSRATSNTGELFF.

V is TRBV29-1 and J is TRBJ2-1, with 11 bases lining up with TRBD2. This CDR3 spans 17 amino acids. Germline V gives CDR1 SQVTM, CDR2 ANQGSEA. Unmatched junction bases numbered 12, after V lost 4 bases and J lost 4 bases. The CDR3 sequence is CSVAMLAGGGGYNEQFF. The CDR3 bases are TGCAGCGTTGCGATGCTAGCGGGAGGAGGCGGGTACAATGAGCAGTTCTTC.

The V call is TRBV19, the J call TRBJ1-1; D is uncertain. The V gene's germline CDR1 is LNHDA and CDR2 SQIVND (reference sequence). The CDR3 contains 13 residues. With 3 bases removed from V and 1 base from J, the gap between germline ends came to 6 bases. CDR3 DNA: TGTGCCAGTAGTATTAAGACGAACACTGAAGCTTTCTTT. Its translation: CASSIKTNTEAFF.

The sample holds one count of this clone. The chain recombines TRBV6-5 with TRBJ2-7; 10 bases align to TRBD1. Germline lookup yields CDR1 MNHEY and CDR2 SVGAGI. CDR3 size: 15 residues. The junction had 4 bases not matched to a gene; V was cut back by 2 bases and J by 3 bases. CDR3 loop: CASSYKGQGVYEQYF. The CDR3, as DNA: TGTGCCAGCAGTTACAAAGGACAGGGGGTCTACGAGCAGTACTTC.

This clone was seen just once. The CDR3 protein is CASSLTIQTSGSSHTQYF. The CDR3 DNA sequence: TGTGCCAGCAGCTTGACAATTCAGACTAGCGGGAGCTCACATACGCAGTATTTT. The chain carries TRBV11-2 and TRBJ2-3; 12 nucleotides match TRBD2. The CDR3 extends over 18 amino acids. Trimming cost V 3 bases and J 7 bases; bases outside gene matches: 14. Germline CDR1 and CDR2: SGHAT and FQNNGV.

The chain carries TRBV28 and TRBJ1-1; 7 positions match TRBD1. CDR1 is MDHEN, CDR2 SYDVKM, per germline. V shed 10 bases and J 0 bases; nucleotides not matched to a gene: 11. The CDR3 loop spans 15 amino acids. The chain's CDR3 is CATSTPGQMNTEAFF. The CDR3 region has the DNA TGTGCCACCTCGACCCCGGGACAGATGAACACTGAAGCTTTCTTT.

This clone was seen more than once but under ten times. The chain uses TRBV7-2 and TRBJ1-2, with unresolved D. Germline V gene lookup returns CDR1 SGHTA and CDR2 FQGNSA. The V gene lost 0 bases and the J gene lost 7 bases, with 12 bases spanning the gap. The length of the CDR3 is 14 residues. The DNA of the CDR3 is TGTGCCAGCAGCTTAGCGTTGAGTCACTCTGGCTACACCTTC. Translated, it gives CASSLALSHSGYTF.

This clone appeared a single time. The chain employs TRBV5-4 and TRBJ1-3; D unresolved. The V and J ends lost 0 bases and 4 bases respectively, with 11 bases between them. Germline CDR1 is SGHNT and CDR2 is YYREEE (reference sequence). The CDR3 is 15 residues long. CDR3 sequence: CASSLGGAFGNTIYF. In DNA, the CDR3 is TGTGCCAGCAGCTTGGGTGGAGCGTTCGGAAACACCATATATTTT.

J is TRBJ2-5 and V is TRBV5-1; 12 bases fit TRBD2. This CDR3 is built from 16 residues. V trimming: 4 bases; J trimming: 1 base; junction bases outside the gene matches: 5. Germline CDR1 reads SGHRS; CDR2 reads YFSETQ. The CDR3 sequence is CASSLGLAGPQETQYF. CDR3 nucleotide sequence: TGCGCCAGCAGCCTAGGACTAGCGGGACCCCAAGAGACCCAGTACTTC.

V usage is TRBV5-1 and J usage is TRBJ2-4, with D possibly TRBD1 on 5 matching bases. Germline V gives CDR1 SGHRS, CDR2 YFSETQ. With 4 bases removed from V and 0 bases from J, the gap between germline ends came to 14 bases. The CDR3 consists of 16 residues. The CDR3 is CASSLTGTLAKNIQYF. The CDR3 coding sequence is TGCGCCAGCAGCCTCACAGGAACATTAGCCAAAAACATTCAGTACTTC. The full variable domain, completed using reference TRBV5-1 and TRBJ2-4, is KAGVTQTPRYLIKTRGQQVTLSCSPISGHRSVSWYQQTPGQGLQFLFEYFSETQRNKGNFPGRFSGRQFSNSRSEMNVSTLELGDSALYLCASSLTGTLAKNIQYFGAGTRLSVL.

This clone showed up just a few times. V and J are TRBV9 and TRBJ1-2; TRBD1 agrees at 7 bases. The CDR3 extends over 15 amino acids. V trimming: 0 bases; J trimming: 4 bases; junction bases outside the gene matches: 6. Germline lookup yields CDR1 SGDLS and CDR2 YYNGEE. CDR3 bases: TGTGCCAGCAGCGTAGGGGGAGGGACAGCCTATGGCTACACCTTC. Amino acids: CASSVGGGTAYGYTF.

V and J are TRBV5-1 and TRBJ1-3; D is possibly TRBD1 (5 bases). The CDR3 is 13 amino acids. The V gene's germline CDR1 is SGHRS and CDR2 YFSETQ. The V gene lost 0 bases and the J gene lost 8 bases, with 9 bases spanning the gap. The CDR3 sequence: CASSLAPGYTIYF. In DNA, the CDR3 is TGCGCCAGCAGCTTGGCACCAGGGTACACCATATATTTT.

This chain connects TRBV6-1 to TRBJ2-7; tentatively, D is TRBD1 (7 bases). The CDR3 is 14 residues long. Between the trimmed V and J ends, which lost 7 bases and 3 bases, there was a span of 16 bases. Germline values: CDR1 MNHNS, CDR2 SASEGT. The CDR3 sequence: CASTRAGTVYEQYF. The CDR3 DNA sequence: TGTGCCAGCACCCGCGCGGGGACAGTCTACGAGCAGTACTTC.

The V and J genes are TRBV19 and TRBJ2-7; 7 nucleotides agree with TRBD1. V shed 0 bases and J 3 bases; nucleotides not matched to a gene: 5. The CDR3 is made up of 15 amino acids. Germline-derived CDR1 and CDR2 are LNHDA and SQIVND (reference sequence). As DNA, the CDR3 is TGTGCCAGTAGTATAGAGGGGCAGGGGGTCTACGAGCAGTACTTC. This encodes CASSIEGQGVYEQYF.

J is TRBJ2-2 and V is TRBV9; 12 nucleotides match TRBD2. The V gene's germline CDR1 is SGDLS and CDR2 YYNGEE. CDR3 length: 18 residues. The ends lost 0 bases at V and 5 bases at J; junction bases unmatched: 8. The DNA for the CDR3 is TGTGCCAGCAGCGTAGGGTCTAGCGGGAGGGCCGGGACCGGGGAGCTGTTTTTT. Protein sequence: CASSVGSSGRAGTGELFF.

With respect to this clone: The identical CDR3 is also encoded by other nucleotide sequences in the sample. The V and J genes are TRBV7-3 and TRBJ2-3; D gene uncertain. The V end lost 5 bases, the J end lost 1 base, and 13 bases lay between the germline ends. There are 15 residues in the CDR3. Germline V gene lookup returns CDR1 SGHTA and CDR2 FQGTGA. Written as DNA, the CDR3 is TGTGCCAGCAGCCGGAGCGCAAGGGGCACAGATACGCAGTATTTT. Protein sequence: CASSRSARGTDTQYF.

The chain couples TRBV30 to TRBJ2-7; 9 bases line up with TRBD1. With V trimmed by 1 base and J by 9 bases, 10 bases remained unmatched. The CDR3 covers 14 residues. Germline V CDR1 and CDR2: GTSNPN, SVGIG (reference sequence). The CDR3 DNA reads TGTGCCTGGAGTGCCGGGACAGGGAACATAGGGCAGTACTTC. The encoded protein is CAWSAGTGNIGQYF.

This chain joins TRBV14 and TRBJ2-3; 8 bases agree with TRBD2. J gave up 3 bases and V 4 bases, and 6 bases lay outside the gene matches. Germline CDR1 reads SGHDN; CDR2 reads FVKESK. There are 15 residues in the CDR3. For the CDR3, the DNA is TGTGCCAGCAGCCTCGGGGGGGACGAGACAGATACGCAGTATTTT. Protein product: CASSLGGDETDTQYF.

V and J are TRBV9 and TRBJ1-2, with unresolved D. CDR3 length equals 14 residues. In germline, CDR1 is SGDLS, CDR2 YYNGEE. V lost 3 bases and J 8 bases, leaving 17 bases between the germline ends. The CDR3 reads CASSARTSSDGYTF. The DNA for the CDR3 is TGTGCCAGCAGCGCCAGGACCTCTTCAGACGGCTACACCTTC.

The chain carries TRBV6-1 and TRBJ2-1; TRBD1 matches 9 bases. The CDR3 loop spans 15 amino acids. V trimming: 6 bases; J trimming: 0 bases; junction bases outside the gene matches: 3. Germline V gives CDR1 MNHNS, CDR2 SASEGT. DNA of the CDR3: TGTGCCAGCAGGCCGGGACAGGGCTCCTACAATGAGCAGTTCTTC. It translates to CASRPGQGSYNEQFF.

The chain couples TRBV30 to TRBJ2-1; D is possibly TRBD2 (5 bases). V lost 0 bases and J 4 bases, leaving 19 bases between the germline ends. Germline V CDR1 and CDR2: GTSNPN, SVGIG (reference sequence). The CDR3 contains 17 residues. This chain's CDR3 is CAWSVNPGLPQYNEQFF. The CDR3 DNA follows: TGTGCCTGGAGTGTAAACCCCGGACTTCCCCAATACAATGAGCAGTTCTTC.

V is TRBV5-6 and J is TRBJ2-2; TRBD1 or TRBD2 may be the D gene (6 bases each). Germline V gene lookup returns CDR1 SGHDT and CDR2 YYEEEE. The CDR3 contains 16 residues. Deletions cut 0 bases from V and 5 bases from J, with 14 bases between. The CDR3 DNA reads as TGTGCCAGCAGCTTGGTTGAGGGGGGCGAGACCGGGGAGCTGTTTTTT. It codes for CASSLVEGGETGELFF. Variable domain in full (rest from reference TRBV5-6 and TRBJ2-2): DAGVTQSPTHLIKTRGQQVTLRCSPKSGHDTVSWYQQALGQGPQFIFQYYEEEERQRGNFPDRFSGHQFPNYSSELNVNALLLGDSALYLCASSLVEGGETGELFFGEGSRLTVL.

The chain has TRBV28 and TRBJ2-2; 7 bases agree with TRBD2. The CDR3 has 12 amino acids. V gave up 10 bases and J gave up 4 bases; unmatched junction bases: 3. Germline lookup yields CDR1 MDHEN and CDR2 SYDVKM. CDR3 in amino acids: CATPGGTGELFF. In DNA form, the CDR3 reads TGTGCCACTCCGGGGGGCACCGGGGAGCTGTTTTTT.

The chain recombines TRBV5-5 with TRBJ2-7; D remains unclear. Germline-derived CDR1 and CDR2 are SGHKS and YYEKEE (reference sequence). The length of the CDR3 is 14 residues. Trimming took 7 bases from V and 2 from J, leaving 16 bases between them. CDR3 nucleotide sequence: TGTGCCAGCGGTTGGGTGGACGGCACCTACGAGCAGTACTTC. As protein: CASGWVDGTYEQYF.

On this clone: This specimen includes other DNA sequences encoding the same CDR3. The rearrangement links TRBV6-1 to TRBJ1-2; 7 bases are a match to TRBD1. The V and J ends lost 4 bases and 0 bases, in that order; junction bases with no gene match: 2. Germline V gene data show CDR1 as MNHNS and CDR2 as SASEGT. The CDR3 length is 14 residues. The CDR3 loop reads CASSGQGSNYGYTF. The DNA for the CDR3 is TGTGCCAGCAGTGGACAGGGCTCTAACTATGGCTACACCTTC.